This is a list of T cell receptor beta chains from one sample in a study of beta chain features in type 1 diabetes. Method: immunoSEQ multiplex PCR; TCRdb's copy keeps in-frame clones and lacks some. Of over 700,000 clones listed, roughly 16% were seen once; the top ten hold 0.02% to 0.025%. The material sequenced was naive CD4+ T cells from blood. These TCRs come from a young woman in good health. The CDR3 runs from the conserved cysteine through the conserved F or W. The D gene is left open where the match is weak. Clone sizes are given selectively: once, few, many, or a class where the clone is expanded.

>-|TRBJ1-1|TRBV19|-
TGTGCCAGTACGCGGAACGCTGAAGCTTTCTTT
CASTRNAEAFF
>-|TRBJ1-1|TRBV7-8|-
TGTGCCAGCAGCTCCCCTAGGGCTGAAGCTTTCTTT
CASSSPRAEAFF
>few|TRBJ2-1|TRBV7-9|-
TGTGCCAGCAGCTTAGGTCCCATAGGCCATGATGAGCAGTTCTTC
CASSLGPIGHDEQFF
>few|TRBJ2-1|TRBV10-3|TRBD1
TGTGCCATCAGTGATTACGAGGGACAGGGGTACTACAATGAGCAGTTCTTC
CAISDYEGQGYYNEQFF
>-|TRBJ2-7|TRBV4-3|TRBD2
TGCGCCAGCAGCCAAGTAGCGAGCGGGGGGACCTACGAGCAGTACTTC
CASSQVASGGTYEQYF
>-|TRBJ2-3|TRBV7-9|TRBD2
TGTGCCAGCAGCTTACTAGCGGGGGGCACAGATACGCAGTATTTT
CASSLLAGGTDTQYF
>once|TRBJ1-2|TRBV6-5|-
TGTGCCAGCAGTTACGGGGGTGCGAACTATGGCTACACCTTC
CASSYGGANYGYTF
>-|TRBJ1-2|TRBV5-4|-
TGTGCCAGCAGCTTGGCCAGTGGCGGGCACCCTGGTGGCTACACCTTC
CASSLASGGHPGGYTF
>few|TRBJ2-3|TRBV28|TRBD1
TGTGCCAGCAGTAACCGAAGGGACAGGCGATGGACAGATACGCAGTATTTT
CASSNRRDRRWTDTQYF
>-|TRBJ2-2|TRBV10-3|-
TGTGCCATCAGTGAAAGGGCCGCAGCTACCGGGGAGCTGTTTTTT
CAISERAAATGELFF
>few|TRBJ1-2|TRBV19|-
TGTGCCAGTAGCGCCCCCGCGTTTGGTGGCTACACCTTC
CASSAPAFGGYTF
>-|TRBJ2-1|TRBV6-5|-
TGTGCCAGCGAACACACTAGCAGGTCCTACAATGAGCAGTTCTTC
CASEHTSRSYNEQFF
>-|TRBJ2-3|TRBV2|-
TGTGCCAGCAGTCCTGGGACTAGCACAGATACGCAGTATTTT
CASSPGTSTDTQYF
>-|TRBJ1-1|TRBV2|TRBD1
TGTGCCAGCAGTGAAGCTCACAGGGGCACTGAAGCTTTCTTT
CASSEAHRGTEAFF
>-|TRBJ2-1|TRBV28|-
TGTGCCAGCAGTTTAGACGGGTGGGGAGGGGGCTACAATGAGCAGTTCTTC
CASSLDGWGGGYNEQFF
>few|TRBJ2-6|TRBV6-5|TRBD1
TGTGCCAGCAGTTCGACAGGGGGCTCTGGGGCCAACGTCCTGACTTTC
CASSSTGGSGANVLTF
>-|TRBJ1-1|TRBV28|-
TGTGCCAGCAGTTTGGCGACAGGCGTCCACACTGAAGCTTTCTTT
CASSLATGVHTEAFF
>few|TRBJ2-1|TRBV20-1|-
TGCAGTGCTATGGGTCGGCGGCAGCAGTTCTTC
CSAMGRRQQFF